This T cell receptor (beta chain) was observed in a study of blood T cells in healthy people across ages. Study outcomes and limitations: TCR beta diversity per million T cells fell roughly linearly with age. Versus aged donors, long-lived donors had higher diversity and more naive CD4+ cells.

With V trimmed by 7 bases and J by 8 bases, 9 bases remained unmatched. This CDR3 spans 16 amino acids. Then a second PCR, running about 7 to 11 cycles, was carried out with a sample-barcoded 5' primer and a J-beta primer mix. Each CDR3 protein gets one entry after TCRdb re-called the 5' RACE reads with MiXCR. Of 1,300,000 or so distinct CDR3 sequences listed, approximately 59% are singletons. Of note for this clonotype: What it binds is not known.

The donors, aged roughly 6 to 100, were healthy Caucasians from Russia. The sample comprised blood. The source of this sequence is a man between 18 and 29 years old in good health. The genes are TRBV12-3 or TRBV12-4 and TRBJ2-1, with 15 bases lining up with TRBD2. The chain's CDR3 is CASTRTSGRVYDEQFF. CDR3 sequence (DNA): TGTGCCAGCACTCGGACTAGCGGGAGGGTTTACGATGAGCAGTTCTTC.